Listed below are T cell receptor beta chains from one sample, sequenced in a study of blood T cell repertoires in COVID-19. Libraries were prepared by immunoSEQ multiplex PCR; TCRdb keeps only in-frame clonotypes and omits some of them. The repertoire has about 260,000 clones, 91% of them found once; the top ten carry 2.5% to 3%. Material for sequencing was PBMCs or T cells enriched from blood (not recorded which). The receptors were sampled from a man between 35 and 55 years old who had been exposed to COVID-19. Both conserved end residues are part of each CDR3. D genes are given only for firm matches.

CDR3aa: CASSLQGQGIWQPQHF; CDR3nt: TGTGCCAGCAGCCTCCAGGGACAGGGGATTTGGCAGCCCCAGCATTTT; v_gene: TRBV21-1; d_gene: .; len: 16; j_gene: TRBJ1-5
CDR3aa: CASSEASGRLETQYF; CDR3nt: TGCGCCAGCAGTGAGGCTAGCGGGAGGTTGGAGACCCAGTACTTC; v_gene: TRBV10-1; d_gene: TRBD2; len: 15; j_gene: TRBJ2-5
CDR3aa: CASTRAGGYEQYF; CDR3nt: TGTGCCAGCACTAGAGCGGGAGGATACGAGCAGTACTTC; v_gene: TRBV28; d_gene: TRBD2; len: 13; j_gene: TRBJ2-7
CDR3aa: CASSFGQGRNTEAFF; CDR3nt: TGTGCCAGCAGTTTTGGACAGGGTAGGAACACTGAAGCTTTCTTT; v_gene: TRBV27; d_gene: TRBD1; len: 15; j_gene: TRBJ1-1
CDR3aa: CASSLALADLSSYNEQFF; CDR3nt: TGCGCCAGCAGCTTAGCACTAGCGGACCTGAGCTCCTACAATGAGCAGTTCTTC; v_gene: TRBV5-1; d_gene: TRBD2; len: 18; j_gene: TRBJ2-1
CDR3aa: CASSIQGDQPQHF; CDR3nt: TGTGCCAGCAGTATACAGGGGGATCAGCCCCAGCATTTT; v_gene: TRBV7-9; d_gene: TRBD1; len: 13; j_gene: TRBJ1-5
CDR3aa: CASSLAGQGAGYTF; CDR3nt: TGTGCCAGCAGCTTAGCTGGGCAGGGGGCCGGCTACACCTTC; v_gene: TRBV7-9; d_gene: TRBD1; len: 14; j_gene: TRBJ1-2
CDR3aa: CASSLLGDSGYTF; CDR3nt: TGTGCCAGCAGTTTACTAGGGGATTCAGGCTACACCTTC; v_gene: TRBV27; d_gene: .; len: 13; j_gene: TRBJ1-2
CDR3aa: CASSYSMSGRYGYTF; CDR3nt: TGTGCCAGCAGTTACTCGATGTCAGGGCGCTATGGCTACACCTTC; v_gene: TRBV6-5; d_gene: .; len: 15; j_gene: TRBJ1-2
CDR3aa: CASSLSSGTQETQYF; CDR3nt: TGTGCCAGCAGCCTTTCGAGCGGGACTCAAGAGACCCAGTACTTC; v_gene: TRBV7-3; d_gene: TRBD2; len: 15; j_gene: TRBJ2-5